This T cell receptor (beta chain) was obtained from a study of graft-versus-host responses after intestinal transplantation. Trimming took 6 bases from V and 7 from J, leaving 14 bases between them. Germline V gene sequence: CDR1 SGHNT, CDR2 YYREEE (reference sequence). This CDR3 is built from 13 residues. Assay used: immunoSEQ multiplex PCR; TCRdb lists only in-frame clones, some missing. This table holds some 100,000 clones, about 90% found once. As concerns this clone: The antigen is not known.

The chain employs TRBV5-4 and TRBJ2-1; D is perhaps TRBD1 (5 bases). Sequencing was performed on unstimulated CD8+ T cells sorted from spleen or lymph node cells, taken before transplant. The TCR sequence derives from a human donor who was the organ donor for an intestinal transplant. In DNA, the CDR3 is TGTGCCAGCAACCTACTGACAGAGAATGAGCAGTTCTTC. Its translation: CASNLLTENEQFF.